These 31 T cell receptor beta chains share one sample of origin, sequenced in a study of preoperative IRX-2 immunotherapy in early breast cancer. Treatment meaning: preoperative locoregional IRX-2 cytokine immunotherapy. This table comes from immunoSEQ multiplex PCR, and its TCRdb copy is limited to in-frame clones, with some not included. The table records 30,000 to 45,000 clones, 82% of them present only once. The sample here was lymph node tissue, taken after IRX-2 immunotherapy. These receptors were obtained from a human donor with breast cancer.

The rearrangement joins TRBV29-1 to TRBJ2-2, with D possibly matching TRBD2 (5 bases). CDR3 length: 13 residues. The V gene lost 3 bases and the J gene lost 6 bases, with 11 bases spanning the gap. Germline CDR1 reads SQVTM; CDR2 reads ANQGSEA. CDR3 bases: TGCAGCGTTGAGGAGCGGCCCCCCGGGGAGCTGTTTTTT. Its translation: CSVEERPPGELFF.

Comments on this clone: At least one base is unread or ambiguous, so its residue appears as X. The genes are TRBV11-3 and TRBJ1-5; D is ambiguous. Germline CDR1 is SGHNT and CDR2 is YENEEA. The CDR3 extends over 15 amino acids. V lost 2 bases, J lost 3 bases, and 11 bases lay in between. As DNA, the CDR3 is TGTGCCAGCAGCTTARTTGGGCAGCACAATCAGCCCCAGCATTTT. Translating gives CASSLXGQHNQPQHF.

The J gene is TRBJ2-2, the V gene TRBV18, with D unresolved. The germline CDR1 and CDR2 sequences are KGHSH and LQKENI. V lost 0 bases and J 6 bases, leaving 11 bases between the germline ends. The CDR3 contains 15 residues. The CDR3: CASSPPVRTPGELFF. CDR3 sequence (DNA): TGTGCCAGCTCACCACCGGTCCGTACTCCCGGGGAGCTGTTTTTT.

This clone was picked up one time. Here the CDR3 DNA reads TGTGCCAGCAGCCCATCCGGGCAGAACAATGAGCAGTTCTTC. As protein: CASSPSGQNNEQFF. The genes are TRBV11-3 and TRBJ2-1; D remains ambiguous. Germline V gene sequence: CDR1 SGHNT, CDR2 YENEEA. Trimming removed 5 bases from V and 5 bases from J, with 13 bases in between. The CDR3 sequence is 14 residues long.

CDR3 in amino acids: CASSTHRESGELFF. CDR3 nucleotides: TGTGCCAGTAGTACACATAGGGAGTCTGGGGAGCTGTTTTTT. The chain is built from TRBV19 and TRBJ2-2, with D perhaps TRBD2 (5 bases). Germline CDR1 reads LNHDA; CDR2 reads SQIVND (reference sequence). This CDR3 is built from 14 residues. The V gene lost 4 bases and the J gene lost 8 bases, with 14 bases spanning the gap.

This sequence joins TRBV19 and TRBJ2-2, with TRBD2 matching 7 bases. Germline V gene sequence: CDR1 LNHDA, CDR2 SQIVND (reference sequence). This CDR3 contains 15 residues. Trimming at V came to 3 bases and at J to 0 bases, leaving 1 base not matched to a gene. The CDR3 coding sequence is TGTGCCAGTAGTATCCGGGGGGCGAACACCGGGGAGCTGTTTTTT. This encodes CASSIRGANTGELFF.

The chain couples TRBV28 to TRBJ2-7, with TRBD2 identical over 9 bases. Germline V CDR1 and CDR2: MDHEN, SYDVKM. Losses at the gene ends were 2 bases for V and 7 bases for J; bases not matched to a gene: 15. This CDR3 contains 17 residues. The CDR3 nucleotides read TGTGCCAGCAGTTTAGAATTCGGCGGGGGGGCTTCTGGAGAGCAGTACTTC. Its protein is CASSLEFGGGASGEQYF.

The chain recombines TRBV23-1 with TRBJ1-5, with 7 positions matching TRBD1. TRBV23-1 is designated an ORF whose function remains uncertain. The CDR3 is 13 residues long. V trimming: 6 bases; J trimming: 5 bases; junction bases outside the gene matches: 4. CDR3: CASSSDRDQPQHF. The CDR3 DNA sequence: TGCGCCAGCAGCTCCGACAGGGATCAGCCCCAGCATTTT.

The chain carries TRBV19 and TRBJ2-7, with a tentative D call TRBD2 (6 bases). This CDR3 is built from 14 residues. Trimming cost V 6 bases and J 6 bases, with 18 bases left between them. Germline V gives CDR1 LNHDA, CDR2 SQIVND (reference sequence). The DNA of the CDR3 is TGTGCCAGTAGCGCGGGGCGGGCTAGTACCGAGCAGTACTTC. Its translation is CASSAGRASTEQYF. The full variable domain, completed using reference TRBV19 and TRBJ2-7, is DGGITQSPKYLFRKEGQNVTLSCEQNLNHDAMYWYRQDPGQGLRLIYYSQIVNDFQKGDIAEGYSVSREKKESFPLTVTSAQKNPTAFYLCASSAGRASTEQYFGPGTRLTVT.

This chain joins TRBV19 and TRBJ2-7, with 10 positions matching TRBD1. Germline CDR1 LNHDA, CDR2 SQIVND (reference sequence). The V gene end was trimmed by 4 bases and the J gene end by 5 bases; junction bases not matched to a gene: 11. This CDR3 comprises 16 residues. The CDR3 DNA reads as TGTGCCAGTAGTAAAGACCGGGACAGGGGTTCGGACGAGCAGTACTTC. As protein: CASSKDRDRGSDEQYF.

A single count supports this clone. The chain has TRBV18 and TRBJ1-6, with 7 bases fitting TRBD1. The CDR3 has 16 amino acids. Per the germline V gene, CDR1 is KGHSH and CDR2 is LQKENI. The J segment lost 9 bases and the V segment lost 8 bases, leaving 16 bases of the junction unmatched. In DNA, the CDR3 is TGTGCCAGCCAACCGACGATGACAGGGAAGGGTTCACCCCTCCACTTT. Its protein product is CASQPTMTGKGSPLHF. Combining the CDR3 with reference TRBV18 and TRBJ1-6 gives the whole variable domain NAGVMQNPRHLVRRRGQEARLRCSPMKGHSHVYWYRQLPEEGLKFMVYLQKENIIDESGMPKERFSAEFPKEGPSILRIQQVVRGDSAAYFCASQPTMTGKGSPLHFGNGTRLTVT.

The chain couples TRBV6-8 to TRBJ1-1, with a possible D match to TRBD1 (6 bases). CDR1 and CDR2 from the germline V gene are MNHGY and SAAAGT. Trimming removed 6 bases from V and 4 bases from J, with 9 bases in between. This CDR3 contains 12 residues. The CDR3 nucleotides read TGTGCCAGCAGCCAGGGGCCCACTGAAGCTTTCTTT. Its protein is CASSQGPTEAFF.

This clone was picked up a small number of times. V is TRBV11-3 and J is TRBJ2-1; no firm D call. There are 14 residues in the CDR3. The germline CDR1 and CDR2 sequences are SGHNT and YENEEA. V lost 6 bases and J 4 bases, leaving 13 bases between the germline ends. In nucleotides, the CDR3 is TGTGCCAGCAGTACAGAGGCGATTTACAATGAGCAGTTCTTC. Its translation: CASSTEAIYNEQFF. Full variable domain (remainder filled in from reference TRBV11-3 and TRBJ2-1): EAGVVQSPRYKIIEKKQPVAFWCNPISGHNTLYWYLQNLGQGPELLIRYENEEAVDDSQLPKDRFSAERLKGVDSTLKIQPAELGDSAVYLCASSTEAIYNEQFFGPGTRLTVL.

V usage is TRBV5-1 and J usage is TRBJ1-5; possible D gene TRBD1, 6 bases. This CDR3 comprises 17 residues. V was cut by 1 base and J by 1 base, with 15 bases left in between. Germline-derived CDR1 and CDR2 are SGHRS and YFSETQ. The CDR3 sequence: CASSLFPRQDSNQPQHF. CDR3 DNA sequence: TGCGCCAGCAGCTTGTTCCCCAGACAGGACAGCAATCAGCCCCAGCATTTT.

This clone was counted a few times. CDR3 sequence: CASTGQSSYNSPLHF. CDR3 nucleotides: TGTGCCAGCACTGGGCAGAGCTCCTATAATTCACCCCTCCACTTT. This chain links TRBV6-8 with TRBJ1-6; D unclear. Trimming took off 7 bases at V and 0 bases at J, with 10 bases between the two ends. This CDR3 is built from 15 residues. Per the germline V gene, CDR1 is MNHGY and CDR2 is SAAAGT.

The CDR3 nucleotides read TGCGCCAGCAGGCCGAGCGGGGGGGGTGCATGGGATACGCAGTATTTT. It yields the protein CASRPSGGGAWDTQYF. V gene TRBV10-2 combines with J gene TRBJ2-3; 10 nucleotides agree with TRBD2. Trimming removed 6 bases from V and 6 bases from J; junction bases left unmatched: 12. This CDR3 has 16 residues. CDR1 is WSHSY and CDR2 is SAAADI in the germline V gene.

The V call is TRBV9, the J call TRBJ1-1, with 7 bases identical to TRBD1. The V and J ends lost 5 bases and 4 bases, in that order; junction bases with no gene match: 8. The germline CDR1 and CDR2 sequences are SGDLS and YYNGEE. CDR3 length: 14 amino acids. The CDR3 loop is CASSGRQGLTEAFF. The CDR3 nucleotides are TGTGCCAGCAGTGGGAGACAGGGTCTCACTGAAGCTTTCTTT.

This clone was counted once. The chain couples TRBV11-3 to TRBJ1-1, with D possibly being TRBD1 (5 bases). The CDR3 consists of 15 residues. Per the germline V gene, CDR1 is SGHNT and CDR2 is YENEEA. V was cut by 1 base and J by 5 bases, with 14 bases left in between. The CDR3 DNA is TGTGCCAGCAGCTTAGTGGGGGGACCCGGGACTGAAGCTTTCTTT. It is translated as CASSLVGGPGTEAFF.

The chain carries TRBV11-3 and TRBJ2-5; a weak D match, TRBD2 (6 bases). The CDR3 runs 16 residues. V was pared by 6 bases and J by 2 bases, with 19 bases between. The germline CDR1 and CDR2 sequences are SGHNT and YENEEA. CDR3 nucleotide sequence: TGTGCCAGCAGTCAAGGCGGGGAGACTTATCAAGAGACCCAGTACTTC. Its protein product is CASSQGGETYQETQYF.

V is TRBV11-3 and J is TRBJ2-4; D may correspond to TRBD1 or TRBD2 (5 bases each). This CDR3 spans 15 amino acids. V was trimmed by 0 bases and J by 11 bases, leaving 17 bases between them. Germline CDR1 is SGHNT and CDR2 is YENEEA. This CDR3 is CASSLEGRNGAVQYF. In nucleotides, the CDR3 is TGTGCCAGCAGCTTAGAGGGAAGGAACGGGGCCGTTCAGTACTTC. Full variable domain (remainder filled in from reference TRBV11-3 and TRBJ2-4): EAGVVQSPRYKIIEKKQPVAFWCNPISGHNTLYWYLQNLGQGPELLIRYENEEAVDDSQLPKDRFSAERLKGVDSTLKIQPAELGDSAVYLCASSLEGRNGAVQYFGAGTRLSVL.

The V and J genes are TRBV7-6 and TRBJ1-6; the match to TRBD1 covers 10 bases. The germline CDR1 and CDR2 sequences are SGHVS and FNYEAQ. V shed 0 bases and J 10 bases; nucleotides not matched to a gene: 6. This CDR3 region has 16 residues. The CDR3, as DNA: TGTGCCAGCAGCTTAGCGCGGGGGACAGGGGTATCACCCCTCCACTTT. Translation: CASSLARGTGVSPLHF.

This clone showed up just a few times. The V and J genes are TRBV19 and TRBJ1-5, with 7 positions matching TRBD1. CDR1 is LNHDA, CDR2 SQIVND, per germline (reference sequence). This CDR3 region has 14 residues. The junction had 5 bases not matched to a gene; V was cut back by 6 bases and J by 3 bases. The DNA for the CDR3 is TGTGCCAGTAGATGGGGACAGTCCAATCAGCCCCAGCATTTT. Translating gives CASRWGQSNQPQHF.

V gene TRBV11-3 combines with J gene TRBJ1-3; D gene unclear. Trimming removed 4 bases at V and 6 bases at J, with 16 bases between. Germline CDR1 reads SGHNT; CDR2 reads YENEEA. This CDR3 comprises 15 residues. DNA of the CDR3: TGTGCCAGCAGCTCAACGGTGGGGAACGCAAACACCATATATTTT. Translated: CASSSTVGNANTIYF.

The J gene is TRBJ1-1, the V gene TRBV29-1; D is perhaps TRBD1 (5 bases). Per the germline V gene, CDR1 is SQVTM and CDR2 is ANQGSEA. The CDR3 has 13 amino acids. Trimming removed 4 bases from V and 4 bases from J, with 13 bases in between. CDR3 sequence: CSVAGVWGTEAFF. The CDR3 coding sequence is TGCAGCGTTGCGGGGGTTTGGGGCACTGAAGCTTTCTTT.

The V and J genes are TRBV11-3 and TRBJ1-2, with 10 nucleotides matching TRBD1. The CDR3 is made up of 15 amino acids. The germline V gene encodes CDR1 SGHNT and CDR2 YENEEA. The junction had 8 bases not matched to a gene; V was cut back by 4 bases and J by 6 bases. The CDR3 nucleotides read TGTGCCAGCAGCTACAGACAGGGGGCTAGGGATGGCTACACCTTC. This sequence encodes CASSYRQGARDGYTF.

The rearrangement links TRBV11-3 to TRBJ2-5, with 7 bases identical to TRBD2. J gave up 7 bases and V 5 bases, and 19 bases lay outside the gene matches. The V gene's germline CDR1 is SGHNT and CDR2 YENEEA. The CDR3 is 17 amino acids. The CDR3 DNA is TGTGCCAGCAGCCCGACGCTCGGGCGGGGGTCGCGGGGGACCCAGTACTTC. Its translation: CASSPTLGRGSRGTQYF.

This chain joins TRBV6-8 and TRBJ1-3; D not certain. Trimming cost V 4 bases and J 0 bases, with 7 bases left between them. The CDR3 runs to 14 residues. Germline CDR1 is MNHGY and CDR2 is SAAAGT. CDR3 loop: CASSSGISGNTIYF. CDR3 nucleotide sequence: TGTGCCAGCAGTTCGGGGATCTCTGGAAACACCATATATTTT.

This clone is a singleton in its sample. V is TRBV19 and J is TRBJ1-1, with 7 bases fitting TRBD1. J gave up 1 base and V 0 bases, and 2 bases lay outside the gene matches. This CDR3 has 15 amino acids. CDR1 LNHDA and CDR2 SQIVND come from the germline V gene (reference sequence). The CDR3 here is CASSIEYRGNTEAFF. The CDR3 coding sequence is TGTGCCAGTAGTATAGAGTACAGGGGGAACACTGAAGCTTTCTTT.

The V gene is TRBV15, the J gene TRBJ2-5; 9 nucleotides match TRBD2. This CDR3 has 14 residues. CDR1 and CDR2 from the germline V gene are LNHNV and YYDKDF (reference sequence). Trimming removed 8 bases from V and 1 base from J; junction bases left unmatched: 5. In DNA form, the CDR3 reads TGTGCCACCTGGCGGGGGGGCTCCCAAGAGACCCAGTACTTC. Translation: CATWRGGSQETQYF.

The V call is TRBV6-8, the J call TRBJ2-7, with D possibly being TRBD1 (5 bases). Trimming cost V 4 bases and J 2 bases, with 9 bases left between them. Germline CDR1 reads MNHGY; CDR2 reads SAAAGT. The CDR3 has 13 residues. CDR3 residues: CASSSSGPYEQYF. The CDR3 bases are TGTGCCAGCAGTTCTTCAGGGCCCTACGAGCAGTACTTC.

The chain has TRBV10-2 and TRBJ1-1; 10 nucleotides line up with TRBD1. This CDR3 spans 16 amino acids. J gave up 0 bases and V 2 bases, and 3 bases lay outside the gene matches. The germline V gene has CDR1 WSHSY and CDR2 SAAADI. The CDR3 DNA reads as TGCGCCAGCAGTGAGGGACAGGGGGTGATGAACACTGAAGCTTTCTTT. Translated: CASSEGQGVMNTEAFF.